A single sample is the source of the 16 T cell receptor beta chains below, sequenced in a study of T-cell reconstitution after alpha-beta-depleted transplantation in children listed by TCRdb under 2016. Interpreted using the paper, the treatment or condition label stands for: allogeneic hematopoietic cell transplantation with graft depleted of TCRalphabeta T cells and CD19 B cells. The library was built by means of PCR. Sequencing was performed on an Illumina HiSeq 2500. To normalize quantification of the TCRbeta repertoire, the TCR libraries were built with molecular barcoding that relied on unique molecular identifiers. The public reads were run again by TCRdb, first through fastp at Q25 and then through MiXCR, and only productive beta chains were kept. A single entry per CDR3 protein holds the most common genes and DNA from its merged rows. This sample gives some 450,000 distinct CDR3 sequences in total; approximately 41% of them show up just once. The ten largest clones represent around a quarter of the sample.

The specimen was PBMCs, collected before TCRalphabeta/CD19-depleted stem cell transplant. These TCRs come from a girl aged 2 to 10 with aplastic anemia, due to receive a stem cell transplant.

This clonotype was seen a few times. CDR3 DNA: TGTGCCAGCAGTACCGGACTAGCGGGAGGGTCATACTCCTACAATGAGCAGTTCTTC. As protein: CASSTGLAGGSYSYNEQFF. The rearrangement uses TRBV6-2 or TRBV6-3 and TRBJ2-1; TRBD2 aligns across 15 bases. Per the germline V gene, CDR1 is MNHEY and CDR2 is SVGEGT. Trimming at V came to 5 bases and at J to 0 bases, leaving 8 bases not matched to a gene. This CDR3 spans 19 amino acids.

In this sample, this clonotype turned up a few times. The gene calls are TRBV12-3 or TRBV12-4 and TRBJ1-5; D unresolved. This CDR3 contains 15 residues. V was shortened by 7 bases and J by 5 bases, with 18 bases between the two germline ends. The CDR3 sequence is CASKASGGRDQPQHF. The CDR3 bases are TGTGCCAGCAAGGCGTCCGGAGGGCGGGATCAGCCCCAGCATTTT.

The chain has TRBV3-1 and TRBJ2-1; 11 bases are a match to TRBD2. Unmatched junction bases numbered 2, after V lost 3 bases and J lost 4 bases. The CDR3 has 15 residues. The germline V gene encodes CDR1 LGHDT and CDR2 YNNKEL (reference sequence). The CDR3 nucleotides read TGTGCCAGCAGCCATCTAGCGGGAGGTTACAATGAGCAGTTCTTC. Translated: CASSHLAGGYNEQFF.

This clonotype has only a few counts. This rearrangement joins TRBV7-6 to TRBJ2-3, with TRBD2 matching over 10 bases. The germline V gene encodes CDR1 SGHVS and CDR2 FNYEAQ. V trimming: 5 bases; J trimming: 5 bases; junction bases outside the gene matches: 13. There are 17 residues in the CDR3. The CDR3 loop reads CASSPYASSGSKDTQYF. For the CDR3, the DNA is TGTGCCAGCAGCCCCTACGCGTCTAGCGGGAGTAAAGATACGCAGTATTTT.

The chain has TRBV11-1 and TRBJ1-1; TRBD1 aligns across 11 bases. The length of the CDR3 is 13 residues. J was trimmed by 10 bases and V by 2 bases; bases with no gene match: 3. CDR1 and CDR2 (germline): SGHAT, FQDESV (reference sequence). The CDR3 region is CASSLTGTGGAFF. The CDR3 coding sequence is TGTGCCAGCAGCTTAACGGGGACAGGGGGAGCTTTCTTT.

This clonotype was observed a handful of times. The rearrangement joins TRBV5-1 to TRBJ2-5; 9 positions agree with TRBD1. The CDR3 loop spans 14 amino acids. CDR1 is SGHRS, CDR2 YFSETQ, per germline. V trimming: 4 bases; J trimming: 1 base; junction bases outside the gene matches: 2. CDR3 loop: CASSVQGAQETQYF. In DNA, the CDR3 is TGCGCCAGCAGCGTACAGGGGGCCCAAGAGACCCAGTACTTC.

The chain has TRBV2 and TRBJ2-1, with a tentative D call TRBD2 (5 bases). The CDR3 has 14 amino acids. The germline V gene encodes CDR1 SNHLY and CDR2 FYNNEI. Trimming removed 2 bases at V and 8 bases at J, with 13 bases between. The CDR3 DNA sequence: TGTGCCAGCAGTGAACAAACGGGGATACATGAGCAGTTCTTC. Its protein is CASSEQTGIHEQFF.

In regard to this clonotype: A read error may account for a junction end that differs from germline. The chain joins TRBV7-7 to TRBJ2-3, with no clear D. Looked up from germline, CDR1 is SSHAT and CDR2 is FNYEAQ (reference sequence). CDR3 length: 15 amino acids. The DNA for the CDR3 is TGTGCTAGCAGCTCGGAGATTGGCTGCACAGATACGCAGTATTTT. This translates into CASSSEIGCTDTQYF.

This chain links TRBV6-2 or TRBV6-3 with TRBJ2-1; 16 bases are a match to TRBD2. The CDR3 is made up of 21 amino acids. With 5 bases clipped from V and 0 bases from J, the junction kept 13 bases outside the gene matches. The germline CDR1 and CDR2 sequences are MNHEY and SVGEGT. CDR3 residues: CASSTRPGLAGGAGSYNEQFF. In DNA form, the CDR3 reads TGTGCCAGCAGTACGCGGCCGGGACTAGCGGGAGGGGCAGGCTCCTACAATGAGCAGTTCTTC.

The V call is TRBV7-8, the J call TRBJ2-3; 8 nucleotides line up with TRBD2. V gave up 5 bases and J gave up 0 bases; unmatched junction bases: 4. This CDR3 comprises 15 residues. Germline assignment: CDR1 SGHVS and CDR2 FQNEAQ. The CDR3 loop reads CASSRGTRSTDTQYF. CDR3 nucleotide sequence: TGTGCCAGCAGCCGCGGGACTAGGAGCACAGATACGCAGTATTTT.

The gene calls are TRBV5-1 and TRBJ2-5; D may be TRBD2 (6 bases). V was pared by 1 base and J by 2 bases, with 18 bases between. Germline CDR1 and CDR2: SGHRS and YFSETQ. The CDR3 length is 17 residues. The CDR3 loop is CASSLYGGSSVQETQYF. CDR3 coding DNA: TGCGCCAGCAGCTTGTACGGGGGATCCTCAGTACAAGAGACCCAGTACTTC. Drawing the rest from reference TRBV5-1 and TRBJ2-5, the complete variable domain is KAGVTQTPRYLIKTRGQQVTLSCSPISGHRSVSWYQQTPGQGLQFLFEYFSETQRNKGNFPGRFSGRQFSNSRSEMNVSTLELGDSALYLCASSLYGGSSVQETQYFGPGTRLLVL.

V is TRBV7-9 and J is TRBJ2-7; perhaps TRBD2 as D (6 bases). There are 16 residues in the CDR3. Germline V CDR1 and CDR2: SEHNR, FQNEAQ (reference sequence). Trimming stripped 3 bases from V and 0 bases from J, with 15 bases between. The DNA for the CDR3 is TGTGCCAGCAGCTTTACCGGGAGAGTCCCCTCCTACGAGCAGTACTTC. Protein product: CASSFTGRVPSYEQYF.

The CDR3 loop reads CASSLVRGVYTDTQYF. Written as DNA, the CDR3 is TGTGCCAGCAGCTTAGTGCGGGGGGTATACACAGATACGCAGTATTTT. The genes are TRBV7-2 and TRBJ2-3; 8 bases are shared with TRBD2. Germline V gene lookup returns CDR1 SGHTA and CDR2 FQGNSA. V lost 1 base and J lost 2; bases outside the gene matches: 5. CDR3 length: 16 residues.

The table lists this clonotype with many counts. V gene TRBV12-3 or TRBV12-4 combines with J gene TRBJ2-7, with 7 bases matching TRBD1. Germline trimming cut 9 bases from V and 5 bases from J; bases unmatched to any gene: 10. The CDR3 extends over 13 amino acids. The chain's CDR3 is CASRGTVVDEQYF. The CDR3 nucleotides are TGTGCCAGTAGAGGGACAGTCGTCGACGAGCAGTACTTC.

This CDR3 is CASSPIASGGPRNEQFF. For the CDR3, the DNA is TGTGCCAGCAGTCCAATAGCGTCGGGAGGGCCGCGCAATGAGCAGTTCTTC. The chain employs TRBV28 and TRBJ2-1, with 8 bases that match TRBD2. This CDR3 is 17 amino acids long. The J segment lost 6 bases and the V segment lost 5 bases, leaving 15 bases of the junction unmatched. The V gene's germline CDR1 is MDHEN and CDR2 SYDVKM.

This clonotype appeared many times. V gene TRBV5-1 combines with J gene TRBJ2-1, with 9 bases lining up with TRBD2. In germline, CDR1 is SGHRS, CDR2 YFSETQ. The CDR3 length is 14 residues. Trimming took 4 bases from V and 8 from J; bases not matched to a gene: 7. CDR3 amino acids: CASSPSGGPDEQFF. The CDR3 nucleotides are TGCGCCAGCAGCCCAAGCGGGGGGCCTGATGAGCAGTTCTTC.